This T cell receptor beta chain was retrieved from a study of T cells in Graves' hyperthyroidism and ophthalmopathy. About the research overall: Peripheral blood collection took place at initial diagnosis, before any treatment.

This clonotype was detected a few times. Its specificity is not known. Amplification of TCR beta CDR3 regions used RNA as the template. Researchers ran a first-round RT-PCR on the TCR CDR3 using the HTBI primer set. In TCRdb, the multiplex PCR reads were re-called with MiXCR into one record per CDR3 protein. The sample gives 300,000 to 450,000 distinct CDR3 sequences, about a sixth of which show up once; 30% to 35% is in the top ten. Trimming removed 4 bases from V and 0 bases from J; junction bases left unmatched: 13. CDR1 is MNHEY and CDR2 is SVGEGT in the germline V gene. The CDR3 consists of 18 residues. PBMCs were sourced from around 10 ml fresh peripheral blood. Whole-study results and caveats: Most expanded thyroid clonotypes above 0.001 also appeared in blood. Ophthalmopathy, as predicted by the model, came a median 6.5 months after the prediction.

Sample: blood. The origin of this receptor is a woman under 40 with Graves' hyperthyroidism that later progressed to Graves' ophthalmopathy. The rearrangement joins TRBV6-2 or TRBV6-3 to TRBJ2-3, with TRBD2 identical over 7 bases. The CDR3 region is CASSFQAGNTESTDTQYF. For the CDR3, the DNA is TGTGCCAGCAGTTTCCAAGCGGGAAATACCGAGAGCACAGATACGCAGTATTTT.